One sample yielded the 32 T cell receptor beta chains listed below, sequenced in a study of T-cell reconstitution after alpha-beta-depleted transplantation in children. Researchers prepared the TCRbeta library using unique molecular identifiers, the study reports. Each CDR3 protein gets one entry after TCRdb re-called the PCR reads with MiXCR. The sample holds around 340,000 distinct CDR3 sequences, 10% to 15% seen once. This specimen consisted of PBMCs, obtained from the stem cell graft. These receptors were taken from a human donor who donated a stem cell graft to a child with Fanconi anemia.

This clonotype was detected many times. The chain uses TRBV6-2 or TRBV6-3 and TRBJ2-2, with a tentative D call TRBD2 (6 bases). Between the trimmed V and J ends, which lost 2 bases and 5 bases, there was a span of 18 bases. The CDR3 has 17 amino acids. Germline-derived CDR1 and CDR2 are MNHEY and SVGEGT. CDR3 nucleotide sequence: TGTGCCAGCAGTTACCCCGGCGGGGCGACACGGACCGGGGAGCTGTTTTTT. This sequence encodes CASSYPGGATRTGELFF.

This clonotype turned up a few times. The J gene is TRBJ2-2, the V gene TRBV5-4; tentatively, D is TRBD1 (5 bases). Germline CDR1 is SGHNT and CDR2 is YYREEE (reference sequence). This CDR3 has 15 amino acids. Deletions cut 0 bases from V and 2 bases from J, with 8 bases between. The CDR3 region is CASSLDRINTGELFF. Here the CDR3 DNA reads TGTGCCAGCAGCTTGGACAGGATAAACACCGGGGAGCTGTTTTTT.

V usage is TRBV7-9 and J usage is TRBJ2-7; D unresolved. Germline V gives CDR1 SEHNR, CDR2 FQNEAQ (reference sequence). This CDR3 has 13 residues. Trimming removed 10 bases from V and 3 bases from J, with 16 bases in between. The CDR3: CATGWPANYEQYF. CDR3 DNA: TGTGCCACCGGGTGGCCGGCTAACTACGAGCAGTACTTC. Drawing the rest from reference TRBV7-9 and TRBJ2-7, the complete variable domain is DTGVSQNPRHKITKRGQNVTFRCDPISEHNRLYWYRQTLGQGPEFLTYFQNEAQLEKSRLLSDRFSAERPKGSFSTLEIQRTEQGDSAMYLCATGWPANYEQYFGPGTRLTVT.

This clonotype has just one count. The chain uses TRBV11-2 and TRBJ2-5; TRBD2 matches 10 bases. CDR1 and CDR2 (germline): SGHAT, FQNNGV. CDR3 length: 18 amino acids. V lost 0 bases, J lost 9 bases, and 16 bases stayed unmatched. CDR3 DNA: TGTGCCAGCAGCTTAGAGGCCGGAGTTAGCGGGGGGATAGGGTCCCAGTACTTC. Protein: CASSLEAGVSGGIGSQYF. Using reference TRBV11-2 and TRBJ2-5 for the parts outside the CDR3, the full variable domain is EAGVAQSPRYKIIEKRQSVAFWCNPISGHATLYWYQQILGQGPKLLIQFQNNGVVDDSQLPKDRFSAERLKGVDSTLKIQPAKLEDSAVYLCASSLEAGVSGGIGSQYFGPGTRLLVL.

The rearrangement uses TRBV12-3 or TRBV12-4 and TRBJ1-5, with 8 bases aligning to TRBD1. With 5 bases clipped from V and 6 bases from J, the junction kept 3 bases outside the gene matches. The CDR3 contains 13 residues. The CDR3 protein is CASSDRGFQPQHF. The CDR3 DNA is TGTGCCAGCAGTGACAGGGGTTTTCAGCCCCAGCATTTT.

This clonotype came up many times. V gene TRBV5-1 combines with J gene TRBJ2-1, with TRBD1 as a possible D gene (6 bases). CDR1 is SGHRS, CDR2 YFSETQ, per germline. The V end was cut by 3 bases, the J end by 4 bases, with 20 bases between. The CDR3 has 17 amino acids. The CDR3 sequence: CASSSGTWARGYNEQFF. The CDR3, as DNA: TGCGCCAGCAGCTCGGGGACATGGGCAAGGGGTTACAATGAGCAGTTCTTC. The complete variable domain, with remaining parts taken from reference TRBV5-1 and TRBJ2-1, reads KAGVTQTPRYLIKTRGQQVTLSCSPISGHRSVSWYQQTPGQGLQFLFEYFSETQRNKGNFPGRFSGRQFSNSRSEMNVSTLELGDSALYLCASSSGTWARGYNEQFFGPGTRLTVL.

This clonotype was counted only a few times. V gene TRBV20-1 combines with J gene TRBJ1-2, with TRBD1 matching 9 bases. This CDR3 contains 16 residues. V lost 2 bases to trimming and J lost 4 bases; unmatched junction nucleotides: 11. Germline lookup yields CDR1 DFQATT and CDR2 SNEGSKA (reference sequence). The CDR3 loop is CSARPFEQGAGYGYTF. The CDR3 nucleotides are TGCAGTGCTAGACCTTTCGAACAGGGGGCTGGCTATGGCTACACCTTC.

The V gene is TRBV6-1, the J gene TRBJ2-3; no clear D gene. Germline CDR1 is MNHNS and CDR2 is SASEGT. The CDR3 spans 15 residues. Trimming stripped 6 bases from V and 3 bases from J, with 16 bases between. Written as DNA, the CDR3 is TGTGCCAGCAGCCAAATCACGCCGGAGACAGATACGCAGTATTTT. Translation: CASSQITPETDTQYF.

In the case of this clonotype: A read error may explain this, as a much larger clone is one base away. The V gene is TRBV3-1, the J gene TRBJ2-2, with D unresolved. Germline-derived CDR1 and CDR2 are LGHDT and YNNKEL (reference sequence). The CDR3 length is 15 residues. This CDR3 reads CACSQVFRGSGELFF. The CDR3 DNA reads as TGTGCCTGCAGCCAAGTGTTTAGAGGTTCCGGGGAGCTGTTTTTT.

This clonotype was found many times. The rearrangement uses TRBV4-1 and TRBJ2-5; D possibly corresponds to TRBD1 (5 bases). This CDR3 has 13 residues. Trimming left V 6 bases short and J 0 bases short, with 8 bases between. Germline CDR1 reads MGHRA; CDR2 reads YSYEKL. The CDR3 reads CASRGPNQETQYF. CDR3 nucleotide sequence: TGCGCCAGCAGGGGGCCAAACCAAGAGACCCAGTACTTC.

This clonotype was found a few times. This sequence joins TRBV20-1 and TRBJ2-5; either TRBD1 or TRBD2 may fit D (6 bases each). Germline V gives CDR1 DFQATT, CDR2 SNEGSKA (reference sequence). Trimming shortened V by 4 bases and J by 4 bases, and 10 bases separated the two germline ends. The CDR3 spans 12 residues. CDR3 protein: CSATGGVETQYF. CDR3 coding DNA: TGCAGTGCTACCGGGGGCGTAGAGACCCAGTACTTC.

This clonotype has just a few counts. At one boundary the junction diverges from the germline segment, which might be a read error. The chain is built from TRBV6-8 and TRBJ1-2; perhaps TRBD1 as D (5 bases). In germline, CDR1 is MNHGY, CDR2 SAAAGT. The CDR3 loop spans 10 amino acids. The CDR3: CASSYSGTPF. CDR3 sequence (DNA): TGTGCCAGCAGTTACTCCGGGACTCCCTTC.

This clonotype was detected many times. The V and J genes are TRBV7-2 and TRBJ1-1, with unresolved D. Germline V gene lookup returns CDR1 SGHTA and CDR2 FQGNSA. This CDR3 is 13 amino acids long. Trimming pared 3 bases from V and 1 base from J, leaving 6 bases between. Here the CDR3 DNA reads TGTGCCAGCAGCTTTGGACGGAACACTGAAGCTTTCTTT. It translates to CASSFGRNTEAFF.

This clonotype was seen a few times. The chain combines TRBV7-6 with TRBJ2-7; TRBD1 or TRBD2 may be the D gene (5 bases each). Germline values: CDR1 SGHVS, CDR2 FNYEAQ. The CDR3 contains 14 residues. V was cut by 5 bases and J by 0 bases, with 11 bases left in between. The CDR3 nucleotides are TGTGCCAGCAGCGTGTCGGGACCCTCCTACGAGCAGTACTTC. The encoded protein is CASSVSGPSYEQYF.

This clonotype was seen ten or more times. The chain combines TRBV12-3 or TRBV12-4 with TRBJ2-1, with 9 bases fitting TRBD1. The CDR3 has 12 residues. J gave up 11 bases and V 11 bases, and 10 bases lay outside the gene matches. CDR3 in DNA: TGTGCCGGAGGGACAGGGTCTGGCAAGCAGTTCTTC. Amino acid sequence: CAGGTGSGKQFF.

This clonotype was seen at least ten times. The J gene is TRBJ1-1, the V gene TRBV7-9; 7 bases line up with TRBD1. V lost 5 bases to trimming and J lost 3 bases; unmatched junction nucleotides: 6. The CDR3 contains 14 residues. Germline V gene data show CDR1 as SEHNR and CDR2 as FQNEAQ (reference sequence). For the CDR3, the DNA is TGTGCCAGCAGCCTGACAGGGTCCGACACTGAAGCTTTCTTT. This sequence encodes CASSLTGSDTEAFF.

In its sample, this clonotype was seen a few times. The chain employs TRBV6-2 or TRBV6-3 and TRBJ1-1; TRBD1 might be the D (6 bases). The CDR3 extends over 12 amino acids. With 8 bases removed from V and 8 bases from J, the gap between germline ends came to 15 bases. Germline loops: CDR1 MNHEY, CDR2 SVGEGT. The CDR3 DNA is TGTGCCAGCCGTACAGGGCGCGGCGAAGCTTTCTTT. This translates into CASRTGRGEAFF.

The chain couples TRBV6-2 or TRBV6-3 to TRBJ1-1; TRBD1 is a possible D gene (5 bases). The V gene's germline CDR1 is MNHEY and CDR2 SVGEGT. This CDR3 has 12 amino acids. Between the trimmed V and J ends, which lost 11 bases and 5 bases, there was a span of 15 bases. Written as DNA, the CDR3 is TGTGCCGGCGGGGGGGATGGTACTGAAGCTTTCTTT. Its translation is CAGGGDGTEAFF.

This clonotype was counted ten times or more. The CDR3 here is CASSLTVEAFF. In DNA form, the CDR3 reads TGCGCCAGCAGCCTGACAGTTGAAGCTTTCTTT. The chain employs TRBV5-1 and TRBJ1-1, with a possible D match to TRBD1 (5 bases). This CDR3 spans 11 amino acids. With 4 bases removed from V and 7 bases from J, the gap between germline ends came to 8 bases. Germline CDR1 reads SGHRS; CDR2 reads YFSETQ.

In its sample, this clonotype was seen a few times. This chain uses TRBV5-1 with TRBJ1-5; no firm D call. V was trimmed by 3 bases and J by 4 bases, leaving 11 bases between them. This CDR3 has 14 residues. Germline assignment: CDR1 SGHRS and CDR2 YFSETQ. CDR3 nucleotide sequence: TGCGCCAGCAGCTCCGGACTTCCGAATCAGCCCCAGCATTTT. Amino acid sequence: CASSSGLPNQPQHF.

The J gene is TRBJ1-2, the V gene TRBV14; 7 positions match TRBD1. This CDR3 comprises 13 residues. The V gene end was trimmed by 2 bases and the J gene end by 6 bases; junction bases not matched to a gene: 3. CDR1 is SGHDN and CDR2 is FVKESK in the germline V gene. DNA of the CDR3: TGTGCCAGCAGCCAAAACCAGGGGGATGGCTACACCTTC. It encodes CASSQNQGDGYTF.

The table lists this clonotype with many counts. This rearrangement joins TRBV6-5 to TRBJ1-1, with unresolved D. With 2 bases removed from V and 5 bases from J, the gap between germline ends came to 9 bases. Germline CDR1 MNHEY, CDR2 SVGAGI. The CDR3 has 13 amino acids. As DNA, the CDR3 is TGTGCCAGCAGTTACAGGGCCCCTACTGAAGCTTTCTTT. Residues: CASSYRAPTEAFF.

This clonotype was seen a few times. The genes are TRBV13 and TRBJ2-3; D may be TRBD1 (5 bases). V lost 8 bases, J lost 2 bases, and 14 bases lay in between. CDR3 length: 14 residues. Looked up from germline, CDR1 is PRHDT and CDR2 is FYEKMQ (reference sequence). The CDR3, as DNA: TGTGCCAGCGGACACGGAGAACCCACAGATACGCAGTATTTT. Amino acid sequence: CASGHGEPTDTQYF.

This clonotype has just a few counts. The CDR3 DNA is TGTGCCAGCAGGGTTGGGACAGGGGGGTATGAAAAACTGTTTTTT. Translating it yields CASRVGTGGYEKLFF. The rearrangement joins TRBV12-3 or TRBV12-4 to TRBJ1-4; 11 positions match TRBD1. Losses at the gene ends were 6 bases for V and 6 bases for J; bases not matched to a gene: 6. This CDR3 is 15 amino acids long.

This clonotype was seen a few times. This sequence joins TRBV2 and TRBJ1-2; tentatively, D is TRBD1 (5 bases). Germline loops: CDR1 SNHLY, CDR2 FYNNEI. V was shortened by 4 bases and J by 2 bases, with 17 bases between the two germline ends. This CDR3 spans 16 amino acids. Here the CDR3 reads CASSVRTGLSNYGYTF. In DNA, the CDR3 is TGTGCCAGCAGTGTACGTACAGGCCTCTCAAACTATGGCTACACCTTC.

This clonotype has at least ten counts. The chain uses TRBV4-1 and TRBJ2-2; 16 bases are a match to TRBD2. Trimming cost V 4 bases and J 5 bases; bases outside gene matches: 10. CDR3 size: 19 residues. Germline values: CDR1 MGHRA, CDR2 YSYEKL. CDR3 coding DNA: TGCGCCAGCAGCCCGTCAGGGACTAGCGGGGGGGCTTTTACCGGGGAGCTGTTTTTT. This codes for CASSPSGTSGGAFTGELFF.

CDR3 region: CASSVSAYGYTF. CDR3 DNA sequence: TGTGCCAGCAGTGTGTCCGCCTATGGCTACACCTTC. The rearrangement joins TRBV6-2 or TRBV6-3 to TRBJ1-2; no clear D. Germline CDR1 MNHEY, CDR2 SVGEGT. Trimming removed 5 bases from V and 4 bases from J, with 8 bases in between. CDR3 length: 12 residues.

The chain combines TRBV18 with TRBJ2-7; a possible D gene is TRBD1 (6 bases). Germline V CDR1 and CDR2: KGHSH, LQKENI. The V and J ends lost 1 base and 5 bases respectively, with 9 bases between them. The CDR3 loop spans 13 amino acids. CDR3 residues: CASSPLHRDEQYF. The CDR3 nucleotides are TGTGCCAGCTCACCACTGCACAGGGACGAGCAGTACTTC.

The chain couples TRBV12-3 or TRBV12-4 to TRBJ2-7; tentative D call: TRBD2 (6 bases). V dropped 6 bases and J dropped 2 bases, with 14 bases sitting between them. The CDR3 runs to 14 residues. CDR3 protein: CASRGGGGTYEQYF. The CDR3 DNA reads TGTGCCAGCAGGGGAGGCGGAGGGACCTACGAGCAGTACTTC.

The rearrangement uses TRBV7-9 and TRBJ1-3; D not resolved. The CDR3 totals 14 residues. Germline CDR1 is SEHNR and CDR2 is FQNEAQ (reference sequence). Trimming pared 1 base from V and 0 bases from J, leaving 4 bases between. This CDR3 is CASSLGVSGNTIYF. For the CDR3, the DNA is TGTGCCAGCAGCTTAGGGGTCTCTGGAAACACCATATATTTT.

This chain joins TRBV4-2 and TRBJ1-4; D is perhaps TRBD1 (5 bases). The CDR3 runs 14 residues. CDR1 LGHNA and CDR2 YNFKEQ come from the germline V gene. Trimming removed 4 bases at V and 8 bases at J, with 14 bases between. DNA of the CDR3: TGTGCCAGCAGCCTCACAGGCCCTGGGGAAAAACTGTTTTTT. Its protein product is CASSLTGPGEKLFF.

The V gene is TRBV7-2, the J gene TRBJ2-7; unclear D gene. The length of the CDR3 is 17 residues. Looked up from germline, CDR1 is SGHTA and CDR2 is FQGNSA. V was pared by 1 base and J by 0 bases, with 16 bases between. CDR3: CASSLVSGPAPSYEQYF. CDR3 DNA sequence: TGTGCCAGCAGCTTAGTATCGGGCCCCGCACCCTCCTACGAGCAGTACTTC. The whole variable domain, remainder taken from reference TRBV7-2 and TRBJ2-7, is GAGVSQSPSNKVTEKGKDVELRCDPISGHTALYWYRQSLGQGLEFLIYFQGNSAPDKSGLPSDRFSAERTGGSVSTLTIQRTQQEDSAVYLCASSLVSGPAPSYEQYFGPGTRLTVT.